This entry lists 18 T cell receptor beta chains sequenced from one sample in a study of regulatory T cells in long-lasting Graves disease. The time point denotes: persistent/refractory GD, antithyroid drugs over 5 years with positive TRAb. RNA from PBMCs was the source of the TCR library. Arm-PCR of CDR3 regions with iRepertoire HTBI primers generated TCR beta libraries. TCRdb re-analysed the multiplex PCR reads in MiXCR, keeping a single row per CDR3 protein. Among almost 350,000 distinct CDR3 sequences listed, about 20% were seen once. The source material was peripheral blood mononuclear cells (PBMCs), sampled when the disease was refractory, from a patient treated with antithyroid drugs. The origin of the receptors is a female donor with Graves disease.

A note on this clonotype: A much larger clone sits a single nucleotide away, making a read error possible. The rearrangement uses TRBV28 and TRBJ2-4, with D hard to call. The CDR3 length is 14 residues. Trimming removed 1 base at V and 0 bases at J, with 4 bases between. Germline-derived CDR1 and CDR2 are MDHEN and SYDVKM. The CDR3 loop reads CASSLLTAKNIQYF. CDR3 bases: TGTGCCAGCAGTTTATTGACAGCCAAAAACATTCAGTACTTC. Filled out from reference TRBV28 and TRBJ2-4, the complete variable domain reads DVKVTQSSRYLVKRTGEKVFLECVQDMDHENMFWYRQDPGLGLRLIYFSYDVKMKEKGDIPEGYSVSREKKERFSLILESASTNQTSMYLCASSLLTAKNIQYFGAGTRLSVL.

V is TRBV19 and J is TRBJ1-4; D gene uncertain. Trimming removed 5 bases from V and 8 bases from J, with 9 bases in between. The CDR3 has 12 residues. Germline loops: CDR1 LNHDA, CDR2 SQIVND (reference sequence). The CDR3 loop is CASSFGEEKLFF. The DNA for the CDR3 is TGTGCCAGTAGTTTTGGGGAGGAAAAACTGTTTTTT.

This clonotype was observed many times. This chain joins TRBV11-2 and TRBJ1-1; no firm D call. The CDR3 totals 14 residues. CDR1 SGHAT and CDR2 FQNNGV come from the germline V gene. V lost 1 base and J 1 base, leaving 7 bases between the germline ends. The CDR3 loop is CASSLVVSNTEAFF. Here the CDR3 DNA reads TGTGCCAGCAGCTTAGTAGTGTCGAACACTGAAGCTTTCTTT.

This clonotype was detected ten times or more. This chain connects TRBV28 to TRBJ2-3; 8 bases map to TRBD1. The CDR3 consists of 15 residues. Germline V CDR1 and CDR2: MDHEN, SYDVKM. Trimming took 1 base from V and 1 from J; bases not matched to a gene: 1. CDR3 residues: CASSLSTGGTDTQYF. The CDR3 DNA sequence: TGTGCCAGCAGTTTATCGACAGGGGGCACAGATACGCAGTATTTT.

This clonotype was seen ten or more times. The V gene is TRBV28, the J gene TRBJ1-1; D call uncertain. The V end lost 5 bases, the J end lost 0 bases, and 10 bases lay between the germline ends. The CDR3 is 14 amino acids. Germline CDR1 MDHEN, CDR2 SYDVKM. The chain's CDR3 is CASSVRAMNTEAFF. CDR3 coding DNA: TGTGCCAGCAGTGTAAGGGCCATGAACACTGAAGCTTTCTTT.

The chain couples TRBV5-1 to TRBJ2-5; tentative D call: TRBD1 (6 bases). The CDR3 has 15 residues. Germline V gives CDR1 SGHRS, CDR2 YFSETQ. V lost 4 bases, J lost 2 bases, and 15 bases lay in between. CDR3 coding DNA: TGCGCCAGCAGCGTACAGGGAAGCTTACAAGAGACCCAGTACTTC. Translating gives CASSVQGSLQETQYF.

The chain carries TRBV9 and TRBJ2-3, with D maybe TRBD1 (6 bases). The ends were cut back, 4 bases at V and 0 bases at J, with 12 bases in the middle. Per the germline V gene, CDR1 is SGDLS and CDR2 is YYNGEE. The CDR3 has 15 amino acids. The CDR3 sequence: CASSLRGRSTDTQYF. CDR3 nucleotides: TGTGCCAGCAGCCTCAGGGGCCGTAGCACAGATACGCAGTATTTT.

This clonotype showed up many times. The chain has TRBV12-5 and TRBJ2-2; D tentatively fits TRBD1 or TRBD2 (5 bases each). Germline V gene sequence: CDR1 LGHNT, CDR2 FRNRAP. Trimming stripped 0 bases from V and 6 bases from J, with 11 bases between. The CDR3 consists of 15 residues. The chain's CDR3 is CASGLVGGYAGELFF. CDR3 DNA: TGTGCTAGTGGTTTGGTTGGGGGTTACGCCGGGGAGCTGTTTTTT.

This clonotype was observed many times. The chain has TRBV14 and TRBJ1-2, with 9 positions matching TRBD1. The CDR3 has 14 amino acids. V lost 4 bases to trimming and J lost 8 bases; unmatched junction nucleotides: 8. Per germline, CDR1 SGHDN and CDR2 FVKESK. This CDR3 reads CASSLAGTGNGYTF. The CDR3, as DNA: TGTGCCAGCAGCCTAGCCGGGACAGGGAACGGCTACACCTTC.

The rearrangement uses TRBV20-1 and TRBJ2-7, with 11 bases fitting TRBD2. Trimming removed 8 bases from V and 8 bases from J; junction bases left unmatched: 5. This CDR3 comprises 11 residues. Germline V lookup: CDR1 DFQATT, CDR2 SNEGSKA (reference sequence). The CDR3 DNA follows: TGCAGTTCCAGACTAGCGGGAAAGCAGTACTTC. This codes for CSSRLAGKQYF.

This chain joins TRBV7-2 and TRBJ2-7; TRBD2 might be the D (5 bases). The CDR3 totals 14 residues. Germline CDR1 is SGHTA and CDR2 is FQGNSA. The germline V and J ends were trimmed by 1 base and 2 bases, with 9 bases remaining between them. CDR3 residues: CASSLERGTYEQYF. The CDR3 DNA reads TGTGCCAGCAGCTTAGAACGGGGTACCTACGAGCAGTACTTC. The variable domain in full, completed from reference TRBV7-2 and TRBJ2-7, reads GAGVSQSPSNKVTEKGKDVELRCDPISGHTALYWYRQSLGQGLEFLIYFQGNSAPDKSGLPSDRFSAERTGGSVSTLTIQRTQQEDSAVYLCASSLERGTYEQYFGPGTRLTVT.

This clonotype was detected only a few times. The chain employs TRBV7-3 and TRBJ2-5; 10 nucleotides line up with TRBD2. Germline V gives CDR1 SGHTA, CDR2 FQGTGA. Trimming removed 3 bases from V and 5 bases from J; junction bases left unmatched: 9. The CDR3 totals 16 residues. The CDR3 DNA follows: TGTGCCAGCAGCTTGATGGGGGTAGCGGGAGGCGAGACCCAGTACTTC. The encoded protein is CASSLMGVAGGETQYF. Full variable domain (remainder filled in from reference TRBV7-3 and TRBJ2-5): GAGVSQTPSNKVTEKGKYVELRCDPISGHTALYWYRQSLGQGPEFLIYFQGTGAADDSGLPNDRFFAVRPEGSVSTLKIQRTERGDSAVYLCASSLMGVAGGETQYFGPGTRLLVL.

This clonotype was counted at least ten times. CDR3 bases: TGTGCCAGCCTCGGTAGGGAGGTTGCCTACGAGCAGTACTTC. Residues: CASLGREVAYEQYF. J is TRBJ2-7 and V is TRBV2; D may be TRBD2 (6 bases). V lost 8 bases and J 2 bases, leaving 16 bases between the germline ends. The CDR3 is 14 amino acids. CDR1 and CDR2 from the germline V gene are SNHLY and FYNNEI. The full variable domain, its missing parts supplied by reference TRBV2 and TRBJ2-7, is EPEVTQTPSHQVTQMGQEVILRCVPISNHLYFYWYRQILGQKVEFLVSFYNNEISEKSEIFDDQFSVERPDGSNFTLKIRSTKLEDSAMYFCASLGREVAYEQYFGPGTRLTVT.

This clonotype has more than one count but fewer than ten. The chain carries TRBV3-1 and TRBJ2-7; D is possibly TRBD2 (5 bases). The ends were cut back, 6 bases at V and 2 bases at J, with 17 bases in the middle. From germline, CDR1 is LGHDT and CDR2 YNNKEL (reference sequence). The CDR3 is 15 residues long. CDR3 amino acids: CASSHRRGPAYEQYF. DNA of the CDR3: TGTGCCAGCAGTCATCGACGGGGTCCCGCCTACGAGCAGTACTTC.

The genes are TRBV20-1 and TRBJ2-3, with D perhaps TRBD1 (7 bases). Germline lookup yields CDR1 DFQATT and CDR2 SNEGSKA (reference sequence). The V gene lost 2 bases and the J gene lost 1 base, with 13 bases spanning the gap. This CDR3 is 15 amino acids long. For the CDR3, the DNA is TGCAGTGCTAGATTGGTCAGGGGGGGCACAGATACGCAGTATTTT. Translating gives CSARLVRGGTDTQYF.

In its sample, this clonotype was seen many times. This sequence joins TRBV28 and TRBJ2-7; 10 bases align to TRBD2. J was trimmed by 1 base and V by 2 bases; bases with no gene match: 11. Per the germline V gene, CDR1 is MDHEN and CDR2 is SYDVKM. The CDR3 sequence is 18 residues long. CDR3 nucleotides: TGTGCCAGCAGTTTACCTAACCTAGCGGGAGCGCCTTCCTACGAGCAGTACTTC. This translates into CASSLPNLAGAPSYEQYF.

This clonotype was counted ten times or more. The rearrangement uses TRBV18 and TRBJ2-5; the D is unclear. The V and J ends lost 2 bases and 0 bases respectively, with 4 bases between them. Germline assignment: CDR1 KGHSH and CDR2 LQKENI. This CDR3 is built from 13 residues. CDR3 sequence reads: CASSPEYQETQYF. The DNA of the CDR3 is TGTGCCAGCTCACCAGAATACCAAGAGACCCAGTACTTC.

This clonotype was seen repeatedly, ten times or more. CDR3 DNA: TGTGCCTGGAGTAAGCAGGGGCAGCCCCAGCATTTT. Its protein product is CAWSKQGQPQHF. V and J are TRBV30 and TRBJ1-5; D might be TRBD1 (6 bases). Germline V lookup: CDR1 GTSNPN, CDR2 SVGIG (reference sequence). Trimming took 2 bases from V and 7 from J, leaving 9 bases between them. CDR3 length: 12 amino acids.